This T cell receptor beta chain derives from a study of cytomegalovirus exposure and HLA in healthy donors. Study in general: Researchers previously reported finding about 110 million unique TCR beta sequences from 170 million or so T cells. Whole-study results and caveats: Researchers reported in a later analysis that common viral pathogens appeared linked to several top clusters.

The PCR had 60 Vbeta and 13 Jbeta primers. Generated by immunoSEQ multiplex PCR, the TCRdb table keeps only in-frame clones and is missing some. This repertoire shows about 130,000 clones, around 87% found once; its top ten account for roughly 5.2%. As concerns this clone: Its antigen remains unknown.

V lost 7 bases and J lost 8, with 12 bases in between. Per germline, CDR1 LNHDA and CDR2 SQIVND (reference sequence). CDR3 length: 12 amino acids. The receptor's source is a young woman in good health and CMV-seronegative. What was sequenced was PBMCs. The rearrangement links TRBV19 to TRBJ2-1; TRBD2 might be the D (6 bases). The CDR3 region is CASTPGGDEQFF. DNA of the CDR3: TGTGCCAGTACCCCCGGGGGTGATGAGCAGTTCTTC.